The source of this T cell receptor (beta chain) is a study of identifying expanded T cells in peripheral blood. Study conclusions and caveats: Differentially abundant clones: about 1.1 between replicates, around 16 at around 15 days, approximately 19 at four.

The sample holds a few counts of this clone. Its antigen is as yet unknown. Trimming removed 2 bases at V and 0 bases at J, with 11 bases between. The germline V gene has CDR1 GTSNPN and CDR2 SVGIG (reference sequence). This CDR3 region has 15 residues. Collection occurred without any documented infections or immune events in donors. The data were produced by immunoSEQ multiplex PCR, yet TCRdb's version contains in-frame clones alone and is incomplete. Found here are over 100,000 clones, approximately 88% of them singletons; the top ten hold roughly 15%. The rearrangement joins TRBV30 to TRBJ1-5; the D is unclear. The sequenced sample was blood. The receptor was derived from a person aged 18-70 years in good health. CDR3 protein: CAWSWGQNSNQPQHF. CDR3 DNA: TGTGCCTGGAGTTGGGGTCAGAATAGCAATCAGCCCCAGCATTTT.